This T cell receptor beta chain was captured by sequencing in a study of long-term antiretroviral therapy in people with HIV. Study conclusions and caveats: Controls had broader CDR3 length ranges than HIV repertoires did. Upon ART, diversity increased but remained lower than transplant donor controls.

At survey level, the immunoSEQ assay was run in its v3.0 version. Sequencing of each sample targeted about 40,000-50,000 T-cell genomes. Profiling relied on immunoSEQ multiplex PCR, and the TCRdb table lists in-frame clones only, not all of them. The sample has 11,000 to 15,000 clones; around 83% are singletons. The germline V gene encodes CDR1 SGHTA and CDR2 FQGNSA. The CDR3 runs 15 residues. V lost 1 base and J lost 3, with 9 bases in between. A word on this clone: Its antigen remains unidentified.

The source was unsorted PBMCs, collected 0.4 years after starting antiretroviral therapy. This clonotype was sampled from a man aged 25-40 years with HIV. The chain links TRBV7-2 to TRBJ2-2; D uncertain. The CDR3 sequence is CASSLVQRYTGELFF. The DNA for the CDR3 is TGTGCCAGCAGCTTAGTACAGCGATACACCGGGGAGCTGTTTTTT. Full variable domain (missing parts from reference TRBV7-2 and TRBJ2-2): GAGVSQSPSNKVTEKGKDVELRCDPISGHTALYWYRQSLGQGLEFLIYFQGNSAPDKSGLPSDRFSAERTGGSVSTLTIQRTQQEDSAVYLCASSLVQRYTGELFFGEGSRLTVL.